A single sample gave rise to the 7 T cell receptor beta chains below, sequenced in a study of beta chain features in type 1 diabetes. All of the isolated RNA was reverse transcribed, so expressed TCRB transcripts were sequenced. Sequencing used immunoSEQ multiplex PCR; TCRdb keeps in-frame clones, though not all of them. This sample has about 400,000 clones, with over 10% found just once. Sequenced material: naive CD4+ T cells from blood. The receptors derive from a man aged 18 to 29 in good health.

This clone was recorded a few times. The chain links TRBV5-4 to TRBJ1-2; the D gene is possibly TRBD1 (6 bases). The germline V and J ends were trimmed by 3 bases and 2 bases, with 8 bases remaining between them. Germline loops: CDR1 SGHNT, CDR2 YYREEE (reference sequence). The CDR3 runs 13 residues. The CDR3 here is CASSSGQNYGYTF. As DNA, the CDR3 is TGTGCCAGCAGCTCCGGACAGAACTATGGCTACACCTTC.

This clone was picked up a small number of times. The J gene is TRBJ1-5, the V gene TRBV7-2; possible D gene TRBD1, 6 bases. Trimming shortened V by 5 bases and J by 2 bases, and 7 bases separated the two germline ends. This CDR3 is built from 13 residues. Germline V CDR1 and CDR2: SGHTA, FQGNSA. CDR3 coding DNA: TGTGCCAGCAGCGAGGGGGGCAATCAGCCCCAGCATTTT. Its protein product is CASSEGGNQPQHF.

The chain combines TRBV28 with TRBJ1-6, with D perhaps TRBD1 (6 bases). The CDR3 sequence is 15 residues long. Germline CDR1 reads MDHEN; CDR2 reads SYDVKM. V dropped 5 bases and J dropped 10 bases, with 18 bases sitting between them. The CDR3 reads CASSTIDRNRSPLHF. The CDR3, as DNA: TGTGCCAGCAGTACCATAGACAGGAACCGATCACCCCTCCACTTT.

Details on this clone: Other DNA sequences within the sample encode an identical CDR3. The V and J genes are TRBV18 and TRBJ2-1; D unresolved. The CDR3 runs 12 residues. V was trimmed by 2 bases and J by 5 bases, leaving 4 bases between them. Per the germline V gene, CDR1 is KGHSH and CDR2 is LQKENI. CDR3 DNA: TGTGCCAGCTCACCAGGGCACAATGAGCAGTTCTTC. The encoded protein is CASSPGHNEQFF.

This clone has just a few counts. The chain carries TRBV4-3 and TRBJ2-3; a weak D match, TRBD2 (6 bases). Trimming took 0 bases from V and 2 from J, leaving 15 bases between them. The CDR3 length is 17 residues. Germline loops: CDR1 LGHNA, CDR2 YSLEER. This CDR3 reads CASSQDLREWYTDTQYF. The CDR3 DNA sequence: TGCGCCAGCAGCCAAGATCTACGGGAGTGGTACACAGATACGCAGTATTTT.

The V gene is TRBV29-1, the J gene TRBJ1-5, with 7 bases identical to TRBD1. CDR1 SQVTM and CDR2 ANQGSEA come from the germline V gene. J gave up 3 bases and V 5 bases, and 4 bases lay outside the gene matches. The length of the CDR3 is 13 residues. In nucleotides, the CDR3 is TGCAGCGTTCGACAGGGAAACAATCAGCCCCAGCATTTT. The encoded protein is CSVRQGNNQPQHF.

The rearrangement links TRBV10-3 to TRBJ2-1; a weak D match, TRBD2 (5 bases). The CDR3 consists of 15 residues. V lost 0 bases to trimming and J lost 1 base, with 7 bases between them. Germline assignment: CDR1 ENHRY and CDR2 SYGVKD. This CDR3 reads CAISESWESYNEQFF. CDR3 coding DNA: TGTGCCATCAGTGAGTCATGGGAGTCCTACAATGAGCAGTTCTTC.